The 23 T cell receptor beta chains in this list originate from one sample, sequenced in a study of response to subunit inactivated influenza vaccine. TCRdb re-analysed the RT-PCR reads in MiXCR, keeping a single row per CDR3 protein. The sample lists 500,000 to 600,000 distinct CDR3 sequences; 7.6% were seen once. Material: PBMCs from blood, obtained 23 to 25 months after vaccination. The receptors shown here come from a man aged 50-75 years who received an inactivated influenza vaccine.

In its sample, this clonotype was seen many times. The rearrangement joins TRBV12-3 or TRBV12-4 to TRBJ1-1; D remains ambiguous. Trimming stripped 0 bases from V and 4 bases from J, with 12 bases between. CDR3 size: 15 residues. The CDR3: CASSLAEGSITEAFF. The CDR3, as DNA: TGTGCCAGCAGTTTAGCGGAGGGATCGATCACTGAAGCTTTCTTT.

This clonotype was detected only a few times. This chain uses TRBV5-4 with TRBJ2-2; 13 nucleotides agree with TRBD2. Trimming removed 5 bases from V and 4 bases from J; junction bases left unmatched: 5. Germline V CDR1 and CDR2: SGHNT, YYREEE (reference sequence). The CDR3 has 16 residues. The CDR3: CASRKLAGGLTGELFF. CDR3 DNA: TGTGCCAGCAGAAAACTAGCGGGGGGGCTCACCGGGGAGCTGTTTTTT.

The chain has TRBV29-1 and TRBJ2-5; 10 nucleotides align to TRBD1. V trimming: 3 bases; J trimming: 5 bases; junction bases outside the gene matches: 9. Germline values: CDR1 SQVTM, CDR2 ANQGSEA. This CDR3 is 15 amino acids long. The CDR3 DNA follows: TGCAGCGTTGATCGCCGGGACAGGGGTGGGGAGACCCAGTACTTC. Its protein product is CSVDRRDRGGETQYF.

Notes on this clonotype: Just one base apart from a much larger clone, this may be a read error. The V gene is TRBV20-1, the J gene TRBJ2-7; TRBD2 agrees at 12 bases. V was clipped by 6 bases and J by 5 bases; unmatched bases: 8. Germline V gives CDR1 DFQATT, CDR2 SNEGSKA (reference sequence). CDR3 length equals 14 residues. CDR3 loop: CSAIGLAGSDEQYF. The CDR3 region has the DNA TGCAGTGCCATTGGACTAGCGGGGTCCGACGAGCAGTACTTC.

The chain uses TRBV29-1 and TRBJ2-1, with 12 bases matching TRBD2. The CDR3 spans 17 residues. V shed 7 bases, J shed 0 bases, and the junction held 10 bases outside the gene matches. Germline CDR1 reads SQVTM; CDR2 reads ANQGSEA. CDR3 residues: CSARWGLAGFSYNEQFF. For the CDR3, the DNA is TGCAGCGCCCGATGGGGACTAGCGGGTTTCTCCTACAATGAGCAGTTCTTC.

The rearrangement links TRBV11-2 to TRBJ2-3; 9 positions match TRBD2. Germline trimming cut 5 bases from V and 4 bases from J; bases unmatched to any gene: 7. Germline assignment: CDR1 SGHAT and CDR2 FQNNGV. The CDR3 is 15 amino acids. The CDR3 sequence: CASSPLAGGPDTQYF. CDR3 DNA sequence: TGTGCCAGCAGCCCCCTGGCGGGGGGGCCAGATACGCAGTATTTT.

The sample holds a few counts of this clonotype. V and J are TRBV9 and TRBJ2-3; tentative D call: TRBD2 (5 bases). Germline values: CDR1 SGDLS, CDR2 YYNGEE. Deletions cut 2 bases from V and 4 bases from J, with 11 bases between. The CDR3 is 14 residues long. DNA of the CDR3: TGTGCCAGCAGCGTGACTACTTTACCAGATACGCAGTATTTT. Translating gives CASSVTTLPDTQYF.

The genes are TRBV20-1 and TRBJ1-5; TRBD1 is a possible D gene (5 bases). The CDR3 has 13 amino acids. The V end lost 7 bases, the J end lost 6 bases, and 16 bases lay between the germline ends. From germline, CDR1 is DFQATT and CDR2 SNEGSKA (reference sequence). The DNA for the CDR3 is TGCAGTGTCCGGAGGAGGGGCGGTCAGCCCCAGCATTTT. Its protein is CSVRRRGGQPQHF.

The rearrangement uses TRBV7-2 and TRBJ2-4; TRBD1 agrees at 11 bases. Germline assignment: CDR1 SGHTA and CDR2 FQGNSA. There are 15 residues in the CDR3. V lost 4 bases and J lost 2; bases outside the gene matches: 1. The CDR3 nucleotides read TGTGCCAGCAGCTGGGACAGGGGGTCCAAAAACATTCAGTACTTC. Its translation: CASSWDRGSKNIQYF.

This clonotype was observed at least ten times. The chain uses TRBV12-3 or TRBV12-4 and TRBJ2-3; perhaps TRBD2 as D (5 bases). The CDR3 runs to 15 residues. V was shortened by 4 bases and J by 1 base, with 12 bases between the two germline ends. This CDR3 reads CASSSTGFGTDTQYF. CDR3 DNA sequence: TGTGCCAGCAGTTCGACGGGGTTTGGCACAGATACGCAGTATTTT.

This clonotype was observed at least ten times. The chain combines TRBV12-3 or TRBV12-4 with TRBJ2-1; 9 nucleotides align to TRBD1. This CDR3 has 14 residues. The junction had 7 bases not matched to a gene; V was cut back by 7 bases and J by 6 bases. The CDR3 protein is CASNPGQGSNEQFF. CDR3 DNA sequence: TGTGCCAGCAATCCGGGACAGGGAAGCAATGAGCAGTTCTTC.

The J gene is TRBJ2-1, the V gene TRBV10-3; D unresolved. Germline loops: CDR1 ENHRY, CDR2 SYGVKD. There are 14 residues in the CDR3. V was clipped by 2 bases and J by 6 bases, with 11 bases between them. The CDR3 loop is CAISEDNVLNEQFF. The CDR3 coding sequence is TGTGCCATCAGTGAGGATAACGTTCTCAATGAGCAGTTCTTC.

V gene TRBV21-1 combines with J gene TRBJ2-7; the tabulated D call, TRBD1, remains unverified against the DNA. TRBV21-1 counts as a pseudogene. The length of the CDR3 is 16 residues. CDR3 residues: CASSKVESGPLDEQYF. CDR3 DNA sequence: TGTGCCAGCAGCAAAGTGGAGAGCGGTCCCCTCGACGAGCAGTACTTC.

This clonotype was counted a few times. The chain joins TRBV29-1 to TRBJ2-1; TRBD2 might be the D (5 bases). V lost 6 bases to trimming and J lost 6 bases, with 15 bases between them. CDR1 and CDR2 from the germline V gene are SQVTM and ANQGSEA. The CDR3 totals 13 residues. The CDR3 is CSVSDSLRNEQFF. The CDR3 DNA reads TGCAGCGTCTCGGACTCCCTCCGCAATGAGCAGTTCTTC.

The V and J genes are TRBV2 and TRBJ2-7; 7 nucleotides line up with TRBD1. Germline CDR1 SNHLY, CDR2 FYNNEI. The ends lost 2 bases at V and 0 bases at J; junction bases unmatched: 7. The CDR3 has 16 amino acids. The CDR3 bases are TGTGCCAGCAGTGAAAGGGACAGCATAAGCTCCTACGAGCAGTACTTC. It codes for CASSERDSISSYEQYF.

In its sample, this clonotype was seen many times. The V gene is TRBV28, the J gene TRBJ1-2; possibly TRBD1 for D (5 bases). In germline, CDR1 is MDHEN, CDR2 SYDVKM. V was shortened by 4 bases and J by 4 bases, with 13 bases between the two germline ends. This CDR3 is 14 amino acids long. The CDR3 spells CASSYVRDGYGYTF. As DNA, the CDR3 is TGTGCCAGCAGTTATGTCCGGGACGGCTATGGCTACACCTTC.

CDR3 in amino acids: CSALQGPETQYF. Written as DNA, the CDR3 is TGCAGTGCTCTTCAGGGGCCAGAGACCCAGTACTTC. The chain recombines TRBV20-1 with TRBJ2-5; a possible D gene is TRBD1 (6 bases). The CDR3 sequence is 12 residues long. The V end was cut by 5 bases, the J end by 4 bases, with 11 bases between. The germline gives CDR1 DFQATT, CDR2 SNEGSKA (reference sequence).

This clonotype was counted between two and nine times. The J gene is TRBJ2-7, the V gene TRBV5-6; no definite D call. This CDR3 spans 11 amino acids. Germline V gene lookup returns CDR1 SGHDT and CDR2 YYEEEE. Trimming pared 4 bases from V and 6 bases from J, leaving 8 bases between. The CDR3 spells CASSRSVEQYF. In nucleotides, the CDR3 is TGTGCCAGCAGCCGCTCGGTCGAGCAGTACTTC.

Many counts were recorded for this clonotype. The chain has TRBV12-3 or TRBV12-4 and TRBJ1-5; D gene uncertain. The V gene lost 2 bases and the J gene lost 5 bases, with 10 bases spanning the gap. The CDR3 totals 14 residues. The CDR3 region has the DNA TGTGCCAGCAGTTTACGTACCGGTGATCAGCCCCAGCATTTT. Its translation: CASSLRTGDQPQHF.

This sequence joins TRBV10-3 and TRBJ2-3; the match to TRBD1 covers 9 bases. With 5 bases clipped from V and 4 bases from J, the junction kept 10 bases outside the gene matches. This CDR3 contains 16 residues. The germline CDR1 and CDR2 sequences are ENHRY and SYGVKD. The CDR3: CAISRKTGGRADTQYF. The CDR3 DNA follows: TGTGCCATCAGTCGAAAGACAGGGGGTAGGGCAGATACGCAGTATTTT.

This clonotype was detected many times. This chain connects TRBV12-3 or TRBV12-4 to TRBJ2-3; D not resolved. The ends were cut back, 5 bases at V and 0 bases at J, with 12 bases in the middle. The CDR3 length is 15 residues. As DNA, the CDR3 is TGTGCCAGCAGTGGAAGGACGGATAGCACAGATACGCAGTATTTT. This encodes CASSGRTDSTDTQYF.

This clonotype was detected a few times. The chain uses TRBV5-1 and TRBJ1-5; D is unresolved. The V and J ends lost 4 bases and 3 bases respectively, with 8 bases between them. Germline-derived CDR1 and CDR2 are SGHRS and YFSETQ. CDR3 length: 13 residues. The chain's CDR3 is CASSPTINQPQHF. The CDR3 DNA sequence: TGCGCCAGCAGCCCGACGATCAATCAGCCCCAGCATTTT. The whole variable domain, filled in from reference TRBV5-1 and TRBJ1-5, reads KAGVTQTPRYLIKTRGQQVTLSCSPISGHRSVSWYQQTPGQGLQFLFEYFSETQRNKGNFPGRFSGRQFSNSRSEMNVSTLELGDSALYLCASSPTINQPQHFGDGTRLSIL.

The V call is TRBV12-3 or TRBV12-4, the J call TRBJ2-3; D is unresolved. The CDR3 totals 11 residues. The V gene lost 6 bases and the J gene lost 7 bases, with 8 bases spanning the gap. This CDR3 reads CASSVTHTQYF. CDR3 coding DNA: TGTGCCAGCAGCGTCACTCATACGCAGTATTTT.